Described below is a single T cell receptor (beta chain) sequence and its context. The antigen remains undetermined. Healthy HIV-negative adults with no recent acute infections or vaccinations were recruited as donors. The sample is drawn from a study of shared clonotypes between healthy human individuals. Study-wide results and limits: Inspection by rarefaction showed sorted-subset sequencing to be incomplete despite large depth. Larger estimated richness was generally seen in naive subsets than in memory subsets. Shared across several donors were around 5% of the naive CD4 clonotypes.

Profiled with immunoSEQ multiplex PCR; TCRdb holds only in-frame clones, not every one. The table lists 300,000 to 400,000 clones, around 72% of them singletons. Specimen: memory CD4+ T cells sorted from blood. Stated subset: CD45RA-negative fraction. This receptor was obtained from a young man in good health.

The chain's CDR3 is CASSQGPGAQYF. CDR3 coding DNA: TGCGCCAGCAGCCAGGGCCCCGGGGCCCAGTACTTC. V and J are TRBV4-3 and TRBJ2-5, with D possibly matching TRBD2 (5 bases). Germline CDR1 LGHNA, CDR2 YSLEER. The V and J ends lost 3 bases and 9 bases respectively, with 11 bases between them. CDR3 size: 12 residues.